The source of this TCR beta chain is a study of cytomegalovirus exposure and HLA in healthy donors. Notes on the study in general: Per a later analysis, HLA-associated TCR beta chains showed more clonal expansion than other, equally common TCR beta chains. Rarity marked most TCR sequences, yet some public TCRs occurred in many donors.

Use of 60 Vbeta and 13 Jbeta primers characterized the PCR. Some clones are missing from TCRdb's copy, which holds only in-frame ones; the method was immunoSEQ multiplex PCR. The sample includes around 110,000 clones, less than 80% of them seen just once. This clone was detected a few times. Its antigen is as yet unknown. Everyone who donated was a healthy bone marrow donor. The germline V gene has CDR1 SGHRS and CDR2 YFSETQ. Trimming removed 0 bases from V and 1 base from J, with 8 bases in between. The length of the CDR3 is 14 residues. The genes are TRBV5-1 and TRBJ2-7; D is uncertain. Sample: PBMCs. The sequence was obtained from a young man in good health and CMV-seronegative. Here the CDR3 DNA reads TGCGCCAGCAGCTTGGATCAGTCTTCCTACGAGCAGTACTTC. Protein sequence: CASSLDQSSYEQYF.